This T cell receptor (beta chain) was found in a study of spatial heterogeneity in lung cancer. Each CDR3 protein gets one entry after TCRdb re-called the 5' RACE reads with MiXCR. Altogether about 36,000 distinct CDR3 sequences are present, 5.2% being singletons, with the ten largest covering 29%. Time point defined: sample taken at primary tumor resection. In each case, whole RNA from tumor, nontumor lung or frozen PBMC was sequenced unsorted. Germline V gene data show CDR1 as SQVTM and CDR2 as ANQGSEA. The CDR3 is made up of 14 amino acids. The V segment lost 3 bases and the J segment 3 bases; nucleotides outside the gene matches: 7. This clonotype appeared many times.

This TCR was recovered from a female donor with early-stage non-small cell lung cancer. The chain uses TRBV29-1 and TRBJ2-5; 7 bases match TRBD2. The sequences come from PBMCs, collected at surgery. CDR3 sequence reads: CSVDGREGEETQYF. The DNA for the CDR3 is TGCAGCGTTGATGGCAGGGAGGGAGAAGAGACCCAGTACTTC.